The 10 T cell receptor beta chains given below trace back to one sample, sequenced in a study of identical twins. TCRdb passed the 5' RACE reads through MiXCR, listing each CDR3 protein once. The repertoire holds some 690,000 distinct CDR3 sequences, with approximately 22% as singletons. This sample was shared with a second study, whose subject was T cells expressing NK-cell markers.

Source material: PBMCs. The receptors stem from a woman aged 18-29 years in good health.

This clonotype was seen repeatedly, ten times or more. The chain is built from TRBV18 and TRBJ2-5; 10 positions agree with TRBD2. Germline V gene data show CDR1 as KGHSH and CDR2 as LQKENI. This CDR3 comprises 17 residues. Trimming removed 1 base from V and 1 base from J; junction bases left unmatched: 6. CDR3 loop: CASSPRPSGGLQETQYF. CDR3 in DNA: TGTGCCAGCTCACCACGGCCTAGCGGGGGACTCCAAGAGACCCAGTACTTC.

The chain carries TRBV5-1 and TRBJ1-3; 11 nucleotides agree with TRBD1. This CDR3 comprises 15 residues. V shed 4 bases, J shed 3 bases, and the junction held 3 bases outside the gene matches. Germline V gives CDR1 SGHRS, CDR2 YFSETQ. The DNA for the CDR3 is TGCGCCAGCAGCCTCGGGACAGGGGGTGGAAACACCATATATTTT. Protein product: CASSLGTGGGNTIYF.

This chain links TRBV5-1 with TRBJ2-1, with 10 bases identical to TRBD2. CDR1 and CDR2 (germline): SGHRS, YFSETQ. The junction had 7 bases not matched to a gene; V was cut back by 0 bases and J by 7 bases. CDR3 length: 16 residues. For the CDR3, the DNA is TGCGCCAGCAGCTTGGGCCCAGCGGGAGGGTTAAATGAGCAGTTCTTC. This translates into CASSLGPAGGLNEQFF.

This clonotype was recorded at least ten times. The V gene is TRBV6-5, the J gene TRBJ2-1; D ambiguous. V lost 0 bases and J lost 2, with 11 bases in between. Per germline, CDR1 MNHEY and CDR2 SVGAGI. The CDR3 runs to 16 residues. The CDR3 spells CASSYSGTLAYNEQFF. Written as DNA, the CDR3 is TGTGCCAGCAGTTACTCCGGTACTTTGGCCTACAATGAGCAGTTCTTC.

This clonotype was detected a few times. The chain joins TRBV20-1 to TRBJ2-4; TRBD2 matches 9 bases. The CDR3 is 14 residues long. The V gene's germline CDR1 is DFQATT and CDR2 SNEGSKA (reference sequence). Trimming took 0 bases from V and 10 from J; bases not matched to a gene: 7. The CDR3 DNA follows: TGCAGTGCTAGAGATAGACTAGCGGTGGATATTCAGTACTTC. This translates into CSARDRLAVDIQYF.

This clonotype turned up a few times. CDR3: CASRKSLAGGQGEQFF. CDR3 nucleotides: TGTGCCAGCAGGAAGTCCTTAGCGGGGGGGCAGGGTGAGCAGTTCTTC. V and J are TRBV2 and TRBJ2-1; the match to TRBD2 covers 11 bases. This CDR3 has 16 amino acids. J was trimmed by 9 bases and V by 6 bases; bases with no gene match: 13. Germline loops: CDR1 SNHLY, CDR2 FYNNEI.

This clonotype was recorded a few times. The CDR3 nucleotides read TGTGCCAGCAGTCGAACCACTCCTGAAGAGCAGTACTTC. Its translation is CASSRTTPEEQYF. The rearrangement uses TRBV12-3 or TRBV12-4 and TRBJ2-7; D is undetermined. The CDR3 runs 13 residues. The V and J ends lost 5 bases and 7 bases respectively, with 15 bases between them.

This chain links TRBV24-1 with TRBJ1-1, with a possible D match to TRBD1 (5 bases). CDR3 length: 17 residues. Germline assignment: CDR1 KGHDR and CDR2 SFDVKD. V lost 4 bases and J 3 bases, leaving 20 bases between the germline ends. In nucleotides, the CDR3 is TGTGCCACCAGTGACCCCCGGGACTCCAAGGGTTACACTGAAGCTTTCTTT. It codes for CATSDPRDSKGYTEAFF.

The rearrangement links TRBV12-3 or TRBV12-4 to TRBJ2-6; a weak D match, TRBD1 (6 bases). The V end lost 11 bases, the J end lost 8 bases, and 13 bases lay between the germline ends. This CDR3 spans 12 amino acids. CDR3 residues: CAVSTGSNVLTF. The CDR3 DNA is TGTGCCGTCTCCACAGGGTCCAACGTCCTGACTTTC.

The table lists this clonotype with many counts. The J gene is TRBJ2-3, the V gene TRBV10-3; D not resolved. The V gene lost 7 bases and the J gene lost 4 bases, with 15 bases spanning the gap. Per the germline V gene, CDR1 is ENHRY and CDR2 is SYGVKD. The CDR3 spans 14 residues. The CDR3: CAIKPGPTPDTQYF. The CDR3 region has the DNA TGTGCCATCAAACCGGGCCCTACCCCAGATACGCAGTATTTT.